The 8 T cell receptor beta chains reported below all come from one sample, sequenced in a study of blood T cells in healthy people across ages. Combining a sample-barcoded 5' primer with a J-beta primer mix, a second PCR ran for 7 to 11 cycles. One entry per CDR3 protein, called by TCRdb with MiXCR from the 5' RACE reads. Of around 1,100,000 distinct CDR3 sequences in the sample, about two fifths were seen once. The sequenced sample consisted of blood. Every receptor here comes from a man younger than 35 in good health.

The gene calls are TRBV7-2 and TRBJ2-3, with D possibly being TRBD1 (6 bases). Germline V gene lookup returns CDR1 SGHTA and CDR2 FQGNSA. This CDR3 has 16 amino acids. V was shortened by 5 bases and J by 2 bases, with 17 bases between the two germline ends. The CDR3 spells CASSLTGGFSTDTQYF. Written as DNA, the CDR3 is TGTGCCAGCAGCCTGACAGGAGGCTTCTCCACAGATACGCAGTATTTT.

The chain's CDR3 is CAIAVEVTDTQYF. The CDR3 region has the DNA TGTGCCATCGCCGTCGAGGTGACAGATACGCAGTATTTT. J is TRBJ2-3 and V is TRBV10-3; D remains unclear. The CDR3 totals 13 residues. Trimming took 8 bases from V and 3 from J, leaving 12 bases between them. CDR1 and CDR2 (germline): ENHRY, SYGVKD.

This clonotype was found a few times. CDR3 in DNA: TGCAGCATGTCTAGCGGGGGGGGCCTTGAGCAGTTCTTC. This gives the protein CSMSSGGGLEQFF. The rearrangement uses TRBV29-1 and TRBJ2-1; the match to TRBD2 covers 12 bases. The germline CDR1 and CDR2 sequences are SQVTM and ANQGSEA. V shed 8 bases, J shed 9 bases, and the junction held 8 bases outside the gene matches. The length of the CDR3 is 13 residues.

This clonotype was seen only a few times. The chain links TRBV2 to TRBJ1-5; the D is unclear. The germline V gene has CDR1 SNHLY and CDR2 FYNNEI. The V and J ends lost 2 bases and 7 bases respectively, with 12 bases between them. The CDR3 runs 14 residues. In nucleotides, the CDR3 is TGTGCCAGCAGTGAACGGGGTCGAGGCCAGCCCCAGCATTTT. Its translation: CASSERGRGQPQHF.

The CDR3 nucleotides are TGTGCCAGCAGCTTGGGAGCGACGAACACTGAAGCTTTCTTT. This codes for CASSLGATNTEAFF. The rearrangement links TRBV7-9 to TRBJ1-1; D remains ambiguous. Trimming shortened V by 3 bases and J by 1 base, and 9 bases separated the two germline ends. CDR1 and CDR2 (germline): SEHNR, FQNEAQ (reference sequence). This CDR3 comprises 14 residues.

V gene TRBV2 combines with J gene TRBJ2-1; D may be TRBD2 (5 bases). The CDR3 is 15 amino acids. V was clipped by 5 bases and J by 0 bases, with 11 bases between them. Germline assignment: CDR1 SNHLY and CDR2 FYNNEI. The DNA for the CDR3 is TGTGCCAGCAGTTGGGAGAGCGGCTCCTACAATGAGCAGTTCTTC. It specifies CASSWESGSYNEQFF.

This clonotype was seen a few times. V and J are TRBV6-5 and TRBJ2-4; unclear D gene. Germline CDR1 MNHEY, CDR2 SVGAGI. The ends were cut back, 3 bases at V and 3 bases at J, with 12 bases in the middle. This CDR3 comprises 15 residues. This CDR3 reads CASSYLEVGKNIQYF. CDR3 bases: TGTGCCAGCAGTTATTTGGAAGTGGGCAAAAACATTCAGTACTTC.

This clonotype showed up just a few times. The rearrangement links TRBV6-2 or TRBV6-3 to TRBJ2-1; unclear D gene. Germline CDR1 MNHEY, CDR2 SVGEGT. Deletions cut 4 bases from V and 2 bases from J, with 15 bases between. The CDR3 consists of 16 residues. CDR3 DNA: TGTGCCAGCAGTTCGTCCCAAACCCCCGCCTACAATGAGCAGTTCTTC. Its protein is CASSSSQTPAYNEQFF.